These 32 T cell receptor beta chains came from one sample sequenced in a study of tumor and adjacent non-tumor tissue in lung cancer. This sample's RNA came from whole unsorted tissue. TCRbeta libraries were built with three rounds of nested PCR, modified from ARM-PCR. Using its own MiXCR run on the multiplex PCR reads, TCRdb lists one record per CDR3 protein. The sample has over 85,000 distinct CDR3 sequences; about 87% are singletons. The sequenced sample was lung tumor tissue. The origin of the receptors is a man aged 70-80 years with non-small cell lung cancer.

About this clonotype itself: One junction end disagrees with the germline gene, perhaps due to a read error. The gene calls are TRBV11-3 and TRBJ2-1; possible D gene TRBD1, 6 bases. The CDR3 is 16 residues long. Germline CDR1 SGHNT, CDR2 YENEEA. The CDR3 loop reads CASCLDPTRGRGEQFF. The CDR3 DNA sequence: TGTGCCAGCTGCTTAGATCCCACGAGGGGCAGGGGTGAGCAATTCTTC. The full variable domain, completed using reference TRBV11-3 and TRBJ2-1, is EAGVVQSPRYKIIEKKQPVAFWCNPISGHNTLYWYLQNLGQGPELLIRYENEEAVDDSQLPKDRFSAERLKGVDSTLKIQPAELGDSAVYLCASCLDPTRGRGEQFFGPGTRLTVL.

The chain combines TRBV10-2 with TRBJ2-5; D tentatively reads TRBD1 or TRBD2 (5 bases each). The assigned J gene may be wrong: the sequence end matches TRBJ2-1 better. This CDR3 is 16 amino acids long. Germline loops: CDR1 WSHSY, CDR2 SAAADI. The CDR3 DNA follows: TGCGCCACCCAGGGAAGTGCATCGAGGGGTGGGGAGACCCAGTTCTTC. This sequence encodes CATQGSASRGGETQFF.

Comments on this clonotype: Given a much more abundant clone one base away, this may be a read error. J is TRBJ2-2 and V is TRBV2; D ambiguous. Germline CDR1 and CDR2: SNHLY and FYNNEI. The CDR3 spans 14 residues. The CDR3 is CVNSLAGDTGELFF. CDR3 coding DNA: TGTGTCAACTCCTTGGCAGGAGATACCGGGGAGCTGTTTTTT.

With regard to this clonotype: The CDR3 does not close with the conserved phenylalanine or tryptophan, likely indicating a read error. The chain uses TRBV4-1 and TRBJ1-5; no clear D gene. Germline CDR1 MGHRA, CDR2 YSYEKL. CDR3 length: 13 residues. CDR3 nucleotide sequence: TGCGCCAGCAGTCAAGGTATCAATCAGCCCCAGCATTCT. Translation: CASSQGINQPQHS.

The rearrangement uses TRBV12-3 or TRBV12-4 and TRBJ2-3, with TRBD2 matching 14 bases. The CDR3 is 15 amino acids. V lost 6 bases to trimming and J lost 15 bases; unmatched junction nucleotides: 14. The CDR3: CASRTPGLAGDVHYF. The DNA for the CDR3 is TGTGCCAGCAGAACCCCGGGACTAGCGGGGGACGTGCACTATTTT.

Notes on this clonotype: The junction shows a germline mismatch at one end, possibly a read error. This sequence joins TRBV5-4 and TRBJ2-2; tentative D call: TRBD2 (5 bases). This CDR3 is built from 12 residues. The germline V gene encodes CDR1 SGHNT and CDR2 YYREEE (reference sequence). CDR3 in amino acids: CVSSSDAGELFF. CDR3 coding DNA: TGTGTCAGCAGCTCAGACGCCGGGGAGCTGTTTTTC.

The gene calls are TRBV20-1 and TRBJ2-7; a weak D match, TRBD1 (5 bases). V lost 3 bases to trimming and J lost 13 bases, with 16 bases between them. The CDR3 loop spans 11 amino acids. Germline V CDR1 and CDR2: DFQATT, SNEGSKA (reference sequence). For the CDR3, the DNA is TGCAGTGCTAGTACAGGCTCCGAGCGCTACTTC. This translates into CSASTGSERYF.

About this clonotype itself: One base away lies a much larger clone, so this may be a sequencing read error. The chain combines TRBV7-9 with TRBJ2-1, with no clear D. Germline V gene sequence: CDR1 SEHNR, CDR2 FQNEAQ (reference sequence). The length of the CDR3 is 9 residues. CDR3 region: CAIYIEQFF. In DNA form, the CDR3 reads TGTGCCATCTACATTGAGCAGTTCTTC.

Here the CDR3 DNA reads TGTGCCAGCAGCTTTTCCGGCACTAGTGGGACCAAAAACATTCAGTACTTC. Encoded protein: CASSFSGTSGTKNIQYF. The chain employs TRBV11-1 and TRBJ2-4; D may be TRBD2 (5 bases). V was shortened by 3 bases and J by 2 bases, with 17 bases between the two germline ends. Germline CDR1 SGHAT, CDR2 FQDESV (reference sequence). CDR3 length: 17 amino acids.

This clonotype appeared a few times. The rearrangement links TRBV6-5 to TRBJ1-5; D is uncertain. CDR1 is MNHEY and CDR2 is SVGAGI in the germline V gene. This CDR3 comprises 16 residues. V was trimmed by 9 bases and J by 6 bases, leaving 24 bases between them. The CDR3 reads CASSTRVEATGQPQHF. The CDR3 DNA follows: TGTGCCAGTAGTACCCGGGTGGAGGCAACGGGTCAGCCCCAGCATTTT.

About this clonotype: The CDR3 carries no conserved terminal phenylalanine or tryptophan, so it likely arises from a read error. The DNA is left out, because the CDR3 cannot be placed on it with certainty; the CDR3 is given as TCRdb lists it. The chain couples TRBV6-5 to TRBJ2-3; TRBD1 is the table's D call, not checked against the DNA. Germline V gene data show CDR1 as MNHEY and CDR2 as SVGAGI. The CDR3 is made up of 15 amino acids, end residues included. The CDR3 here is CASSYYEGAVATQCC.

The table lists this clonotype with a few counts. Its ends do not fully match the called genes, so a read error is possible. The chain carries TRBV11-1 and TRBJ2-7; D is unresolved. The germline CDR1 and CDR2 sequences are SGHAT and FQDESV (reference sequence). The CDR3 totals 13 residues. CDR3: CVSSSFGGYEQYF. In DNA, the CDR3 is TGTGTCAGCAGCTCGTTTGGTGGATACGAGCAGTACTTC.

On this clonotype: The junction differs from germline at one of its ends, possibly a read error. In nucleotides, the CDR3 is TGCATTGCTAGCTCGGGAATAGCGGGTTACAATGAGCAGTTCTTC. Translation gives CIASSGIAGYNEQFF. The rearrangement links TRBV20-1 to TRBJ2-1; 7 bases agree with TRBD2. CDR1 is DFQATT and CDR2 is SNEGSKA in the germline V gene (reference sequence). The CDR3 length is 15 residues.

V usage is TRBV11-3 and J usage is TRBJ2-2, with a possible D match to TRBD2 (5 bases). The CDR3 is made up of 15 amino acids. V gave up 9 bases and J gave up 12 bases, with 26 bases separating them. Germline V gene data show CDR1 as SGHNT and CDR2 as YENEEA. The CDR3 here is CASSQDGVYTGKLFF. CDR3 bases: TGTGCCAGTAGCCAGGACGGAGTATACACGGGGAAGCTGTTTTTT.

The chain employs TRBV6-6 and TRBJ2-7; tentatively, D is TRBD1 or TRBD2 (7 bases each). This CDR3 comprises 13 residues. V was cut by 2 bases and J by 9 bases, with 14 bases left in between. Germline-derived CDR1 and CDR2 are MNHNY and SVGAGI (reference sequence). The CDR3 region is CASSYARGGGQYF. CDR3 in DNA: TGTGCCAGCAGTTACGCCAGGGGGGGTGGGCAGTACTTC.

Concerning this clonotype: The junction shows a germline mismatch at one end, possibly a read error. This rearrangement joins TRBV4-3 to TRBJ2-1; either TRBD1 or TRBD2 may supply D (5 bases each). CDR1 and CDR2 (germline): LGHNA, YSLEER. The CDR3 is made up of 15 amino acids. The DNA for the CDR3 is TGCGTCAGCAGCCAACAGATCGGGGCTTACCATGAGCAGTTCTTC. Its translation is CVSSQQIGAYHEQFF.

With regard to this clonotype: One end of the junction does not line up with germline, which may come from a read error. This chain joins TRBV6-1 and TRBJ2-2; D might be TRBD2 (5 bases). The CDR3 covers 15 residues. The germline V gene has CDR1 MNHNS and CDR2 SASEGT. CDR3 bases: TGTGCCAGCATGACGGGGTTGGAAAACACCTGGGAGCTGTTTTTT. Translated: CASMTGLENTWELFF.

This chain links TRBV5-5 with TRBJ2-7; 9 positions match TRBD1. Trimming took 6 bases from V and 7 from J; bases not matched to a gene: 14. The germline V gene encodes CDR1 SGHKS and CDR2 YYEKEE (reference sequence). The length of the CDR3 is 15 residues. CDR3 loop: CASNDPGTGRKEQYF. Written as DNA, the CDR3 is TGTGCCAGCAACGATCCCGGGACAGGGCGTAAAGAGCAGTACTTC.

The count of this clonotype is one. One junction end disagrees with the germline gene, perhaps due to a read error. The chain links TRBV29-1 to TRBJ1-6; D remains ambiguous. The germline V gene has CDR1 SQVTM and CDR2 ANQGSEA. The CDR3 has 13 residues. CDR3 residues: CSVARNDNSPLRF. The CDR3 nucleotides read TGCAGTGTTGCGAGGAACGATAATTCACCCCTCCGCTTT. Complete variable domain (other parts from reference TRBV29-1 and TRBJ1-6): SAVISQKPSRDICQRGTSLTIQCQVDSQVTMMFWYRQQPGQSLTLIATANQGSEATYESGFVIDKFPISRPNLTFSTLTVSNMSPEDSSIYLCSVARNDNSPLRFGNGTRLTVT.

Details on this clonotype: A much larger clone lies one base from this, so it may be a read error. This chain uses TRBV20-1 with TRBJ2-1, with 8 bases that match TRBD2. The CDR3 runs to 14 residues. CDR1 and CDR2 from the germline V gene are DFQATT and SNEGSKA (reference sequence). CDR3 in amino acids: CNALSGRGYNEQFF. The CDR3 nucleotides read TGCAATGCTTTAAGCGGGAGAGGATACAATGAGCAGTTCTTC.

With regard to this clonotype: A junction end diverges from the germline sequence, so it may reflect a read error. V gene TRBV5-1 combines with J gene TRBJ2-3, with 11 bases identical to TRBD2. The CDR3 runs 17 residues. Germline V lookup: CDR1 SGHRS, CDR2 YFSETQ. CDR3 nucleotides: TGCGCCAGCAGTTTGAAAACTAGCGGGGGAGTCACTGATACGCAGTGTTTT. It translates to CASSLKTSGGVTDTQCF. The full variable domain, in which reference TRBV5-1 and TRBJ2-3 provide the parts outside the CDR3, is KAGVTQTPRYLIKTRGQQVTLSCSPISGHRSVSWYQQTPGQGLQFLFEYFSETQRNKGNFPGRFSGRQFSNSRSEMNVSTLELGDSALYLCASSLKTSGGVTDTQCFGPGTRLTVL.

This clonotype was seen more than once but under ten times. At one end the junction does not follow the germline gene, possibly because of a read error. V is TRBV28 and J is TRBJ1-5, with a tentative D call TRBD1 (5 bases). CDR3 length equals 17 residues. Per germline, CDR1 MDHEN and CDR2 SYDVKM. CDR3 in amino acids: CASSYTDSPICNQPQHF. The CDR3 DNA reads as TGTGCCAGCAGTTATACCGACAGTCCGATTTGCAATCAGCCCCAACATTTT.

Comment on this clonotype: Compared with germline, one end of the junction differs, possibly owing to a read error. The chain recombines TRBV29-1 with TRBJ1-2; no definite D call. CDR3 length: 16 amino acids. The germline V gene encodes CDR1 SQVTM and CDR2 ANQGSEA. In DNA form, the CDR3 reads TGTAGTGTTGTCCCCTATCAATCCTCGGGAGAAGATGGATTCATCTTC. Amino acids: CSVVPYQSSGEDGFIF.

This clonotype appeared once. The chain carries TRBV11-2 and TRBJ1-1, with D possibly being TRBD1 (5 bases). CDR1 is SGHAT, CDR2 FQNNGV, per germline. The length of the CDR3 is 13 residues. CDR3 amino acids: CDSRHLSGTEAFF. The CDR3 nucleotides read TGTGACAGTAGACATCTTTCAGGGACTGAAGCTTTCTTT. The whole variable domain, filled in from reference TRBV11-2 and TRBJ1-1, reads EAGVAQSPRYKIIEKRQSVAFWCNPISGHATLYWYQQILGQGPKLLIQFQNNGVVDDSQLPKDRFSAERLKGVDSTLKIQPAKLEDSAVYLCDSRHLSGTEAFFGQGTRLTVV.

This clonotype was found once. As the CDR3 is not closed by the conserved phenylalanine or tryptophan, this likely results from a read error. The chain joins TRBV11-2 to TRBJ2-2; tentative D call: TRBD2 (6 bases). Per germline, CDR1 SGHAT and CDR2 FQNNGV. The CDR3 covers 17 residues. The germline V and J ends were trimmed by 3 bases and 0 bases, with 14 bases remaining between them. CDR3 sequence: CASSFPRGGANTGELFL. The CDR3 region has the DNA TGTGCCAGCAGCTTTCCCCGGGGAGGCGCGAACACCGGGGAGCTGTTTTTG.

As for this clonotype: This may be a read error, as it is one base from a much larger clone. The chain uses TRBV13 and TRBJ2-2, with 10 bases fitting TRBD1. From germline, CDR1 is PRHDT and CDR2 FYEKMQ (reference sequence). The CDR3 covers 16 residues. In nucleotides, the CDR3 is TGTACCAGCAGCTTGACCGGGACAGGGGTCACCGGGGAGCTGTTTTTT. Its protein product is CTSSLTGTGVTGELFF.

On this clonotype: Likely a read error: the CDR3 ends without its conserved phenylalanine or tryptophan. Here the CDR3 reads CASRPPTGGRGYYGYTI. The DNA for the CDR3 is TGTGCCAGCAGACCTCCGACCGGTGGGCGAGGTTACTATGGCTACACCATC. The chain recombines TRBV6-5 with TRBJ1-2; D is ambiguous. The CDR3 is 17 residues long. Germline V gene data show CDR1 as MNHEY and CDR2 as SVGAGI. Trimming took 6 bases from V and 3 from J, leaving 23 bases between them.

The sample holds one count of this clonotype. Sequence at one end of the junction differs from germline and may be a read error. J is TRBJ2-1 and V is TRBV28, with 7 positions matching TRBD1. The CDR3 is 11 amino acids. CDR1 and CDR2 (germline): MDHEN, SYDVKM. The CDR3 spells CASKDRVEQFF. The CDR3 coding sequence is TGTGCCAGCAAAGACAGGGTTGAGCAATTCTTC.

This chain links TRBV14 with TRBJ1-5; D possibly corresponds to TRBD1 (5 bases). This CDR3 is built from 16 residues. CDR1 and CDR2 from the germline V gene are SGHDN and FVKESK. The CDR3 loop reads CVSSPGGSGERQPQHF. The CDR3 nucleotides read TGTGTCAGTAGCCCCGGGGGTAGCGGGGAAAGACAGCCCCAGCATTTT.

About this clonotype: A junction end diverges from the germline sequence, so it may reflect a read error. This chain links TRBV5-6 with TRBJ1-1, with a possible D match to TRBD1 (5 bases). Germline values: CDR1 SGHDT, CDR2 YYEEEE. The CDR3 has 16 residues. The CDR3 protein is CASSSGLRYWNTEALF. CDR3 DNA sequence: TGTGCCAGCAGCTCGGGACTGAGGTATTGGAACACTGAAGCTCTCTTT. Drawing the rest from reference TRBV5-6 and TRBJ1-1, the complete variable domain is DAGVTQSPTHLIKTRGQQVTLRCSPKSGHDTVSWYQQALGQGPQFIFQYYEEEERQRGNFPDRFSGHQFPNYSSELNVNALLLGDSALYLCASSSGLRYWNTEALFGQGTRLTVV.

This clonotype was picked up a small number of times. This chain uses TRBV28 with TRBJ2-1; 7 bases are shared with TRBD2. The CDR3 contains 15 residues. Germline CDR1 reads MDHEN; CDR2 reads SYDVKM. CDR3 region: CVSLRGGSSYNEQFF. The CDR3 coding sequence is TGTGTCAGTCTTCGCGGCGGGAGCTCCTACAATGAGCAGTTCTTC.

CDR3 residues: CASGFTTGCAYDVKLFF. The DNA for the CDR3 is TGTGCTAGTGGTTTCACCACAGGGTGCGCCTATGATGTAAAACTGTTTTTT. The chain carries TRBV12-5 and TRBJ1-4, with D maybe TRBD1 (6 bases). Per the germline V gene, CDR1 is LGHNT and CDR2 is FRNRAP. The CDR3 contains 17 residues. V shed 3 bases and J shed 10 bases, with 24 bases lying between them.